A single sample is the source of the 30 T cell receptor beta chains below, sequenced in a study of shared clonotypes between healthy human individuals (TCRdb year 2020). The protocol used for the library was the immunoSEQ multiplex PCR assay. The clones in this table, taken by TCRdb from immuneACCESS, are in-frame only. Not every clone is retained; where verified, under half of the shortfall comes from an unresolved V gene, and the cause of the rest is unknown. The sample table records 2,500,000 or so clones; around 90% of these occur just once. The top ten clones comprise 0.37% of the sample. The source material was naive CD4+ T cells from PBMCs. The cell subset or site label, as the study defines it: CD45RA+ positively selected. These receptors were collected from a man aged 18 to 29 in good health. Some clones in this sample may be carry-over from other donors' samples.

The chain links TRBV7-3 to TRBJ2-7, with 7 bases that match TRBD2. In germline, CDR1 is SGHTA, CDR2 FQGTGA. The J segment lost 2 bases and the V segment lost 2 bases, leaving 6 bases of the junction unmatched. This CDR3 contains 15 residues. This CDR3 reads CASSLLIAGAYEQYF. The CDR3 region has the DNA TGTGCCAGCAGCTTATTAATCGCGGGGGCCTACGAGCAGTACTTC. Looking up the rest from reference TRBV7-3 and TRBJ2-7 gives the full variable domain: GAGVSQTPSNKVTEKGKYVELRCDPISGHTALYWYRQSLGQGPEFLIYFQGTGAADDSGLPNDRFFAVRPEGSVSTLKIQRTERGDSAVYLCASSLLIAGAYEQYFGPGTRLTVT.

The chain uses TRBV7-3 and TRBJ2-1, with TRBD2 matching over 9 bases. J gave up 9 bases and V 1 base, and 4 bases lay outside the gene matches. The germline CDR1 and CDR2 sequences are SGHTA and FQGTGA. The CDR3 spans 14 residues. The CDR3 nucleotides are TGTGCCAGCAGCTTAATTAGCGGGAGTAGTGAGCAGTTCTTC. It encodes CASSLISGSSEQFF.

The chain recombines TRBV7-9 with TRBJ2-1, with 8 bases aligning to TRBD1. Germline V gene sequence: CDR1 SEHNR, CDR2 FQNEAQ (reference sequence). The CDR3 has 16 amino acids. V gave up 5 bases and J gave up 6 bases; unmatched junction bases: 12. CDR3 bases: TGTGCCAGCAGCCCTAGTGCAGGGGGCGTTATCAATGAGCAGTTCTTC. This encodes CASSPSAGGVINEQFF.

The genes are TRBV19 and TRBJ1-5; the D is unclear. V lost 6 bases and J 1 base, leaving 10 bases between the germline ends. Germline V lookup: CDR1 LNHDA, CDR2 SQIVND (reference sequence). This CDR3 is built from 14 residues. This chain's CDR3 is CASSRPGSNQPQHF. The CDR3 coding sequence is TGTGCCAGTAGCAGACCGGGGAGCAATCAGCCCCAGCATTTT.

This chain joins TRBV29-1 and TRBJ2-3; D is unresolved. The V and J ends lost 4 bases and 4 bases respectively, with 12 bases between them. The CDR3 is made up of 13 amino acids. Germline V gives CDR1 SQVTM, CDR2 ANQGSEA. CDR3 sequence reads: CSVGLPLADTQYF. CDR3 sequence (DNA): TGCAGCGTTGGTCTCCCCTTGGCAGATACGCAGTATTTT.

This chain uses TRBV2 with TRBJ2-3, with D perhaps matching TRBD2 (5 bases). V lost 8 bases, J lost 3 bases, and 15 bases lay in between. CDR1 is SNHLY, CDR2 FYNNEI, per germline. This CDR3 contains 14 residues. This CDR3 is CASVGSLRTDTQYF. Written as DNA, the CDR3 is TGTGCCAGCGTTGGGAGCCTTAGGACAGATACGCAGTATTTT.

The chain couples TRBV5-1 to TRBJ1-2; D gene uncertain. Trimming took 1 base from V and 4 from J, leaving 8 bases between them. The V gene's germline CDR1 is SGHRS and CDR2 YFSETQ. The CDR3 sequence is 13 residues long. DNA of the CDR3: TGCGCCAGCAGCTTGTGGGCAGGCTATGGCTACACCTTC. Its protein is CASSLWAGYGYTF.

Remarks on this clone: The same CDR3 arises from other DNA sequences in this sample as well. The V and J genes are TRBV5-4 and TRBJ2-2; D assignment may be TRBD1 or TRBD2 (5 bases each). CDR1 is SGHNT, CDR2 YYREEE, per germline (reference sequence). Trimming shortened V by 0 bases and J by 5 bases, and 11 bases separated the two germline ends. This CDR3 has 15 residues. In nucleotides, the CDR3 is TGTGCCAGCAGCTTGGGGCAGGGCGGGACCGGGGAGCTGTTTTTT. Protein product: CASSLGQGGTGELFF. Using reference TRBV5-4 and TRBJ2-2 for the parts outside the CDR3, the full variable domain is ETGVTQSPTHLIKTRGQQVTLRCSSQSGHNTVSWYQQALGQGPQFIFQYYREEENGRGNFPPRFSGLQFPNYSSELNVNALELDDSALYLCASSLGQGGTGELFFGEGSRLTVL.

The chain carries TRBV2 and TRBJ2-3; D might be TRBD2 (5 bases). Between the trimmed V and J ends, which lost 7 bases and 2 bases, there was a span of 10 bases. Germline V gene data show CDR1 as SNHLY and CDR2 as FYNNEI. The CDR3 extends over 13 amino acids. CDR3 DNA: TGTGCCAGCAACGGCGGGTACACAGATACGCAGTATTTT. Translation gives CASNGGYTDTQYF.

CDR3 in DNA: TGCGCCAGCAGCCCAGGGGGCGCAAACTACGAGCAGTACTTC. This codes for CASSPGGANYEQYF. V usage is TRBV5-1 and J usage is TRBJ2-7; TRBD1 aligns across 8 bases. V was pared by 4 bases and J by 3 bases, with 6 bases of the junction left unmatched. Germline assignment: CDR1 SGHRS and CDR2 YFSETQ. The CDR3 runs to 14 residues.

The chain is built from TRBV18 and TRBJ1-2, with TRBD1 identical over 11 bases. V dropped 3 bases and J dropped 4; count of bases not matched to a gene: 4. The CDR3 spans 15 residues. CDR1 and CDR2 (germline): KGHSH, LQKENI. DNA for the CDR3: TGTGCCAGCTCACCCGTCGGGACAGGGGGCTATGGCTACACCTTC. Amino acid sequence: CASSPVGTGGYGYTF. The complete variable domain, with remaining parts taken from reference TRBV18 and TRBJ1-2, reads NAGVMQNPRHLVRRRGQEARLRCSPMKGHSHVYWYRQLPEEGLKFMVYLQKENIIDESGMPKERFSAEFPKEGPSILRIQQVVRGDSAAYFCASSPVGTGGYGYTFGSGTRLTVV.

The sample holds one count of this clone. This rearrangement joins TRBV4-2 to TRBJ1-2; D might be TRBD1 (5 bases). The CDR3 has 14 residues. Germline V gene sequence: CDR1 LGHNA, CDR2 YNFKEQ. With 1 base removed from V and 8 bases from J, the gap between germline ends came to 14 bases. CDR3 coding DNA: TGTGCCAGCAGCCAAGGCCAGGGAGGCGAAGGCTACACCTTC. Translating it yields CASSQGQGGEGYTF.

The chain combines TRBV4-2 with TRBJ2-5; possible D gene TRBD1, 6 bases. CDR1 and CDR2 from the germline V gene are LGHNA and YNFKEQ. CDR3 length: 14 amino acids. The V gene lost 2 bases and the J gene lost 5 bases, with 12 bases spanning the gap. The CDR3 coding sequence is TGTGCCAGCAGCCAATCCACAGGGACGGAGACCCAGTACTTC. The encoded protein is CASSQSTGTETQYF.

This rearrangement joins TRBV5-4 to TRBJ2-7, with a tentative D call TRBD1 (6 bases). CDR1 is SGHNT and CDR2 is YYREEE in the germline V gene (reference sequence). V lost 0 bases and J lost 2, with 18 bases in between. This CDR3 has 17 amino acids. CDR3 sequence: CASSLDRATVQPYEQYF. Written as DNA, the CDR3 is TGTGCCAGCAGCTTGGACAGGGCGACAGTACAACCCTACGAGCAGTACTTC.

Concerning this clone itself: Other DNA variants within this sample encode the same CDR3. The chain has TRBV6-5 and TRBJ2-6; no reliable D call. The length of the CDR3 is 15 residues. Between the trimmed V and J ends, which lost 2 bases and 4 bases, there was a span of 9 bases. The germline gives CDR1 MNHEY, CDR2 SVGAGI. DNA of the CDR3: TGTGCCAGCAGTTACGGCGGCCTGGGGGCCAACGTCCTGACTTTC. It translates to CASSYGGLGANVLTF.

This clone has only one observation. V gene TRBV7-6 combines with J gene TRBJ2-7; 7 nucleotides line up with TRBD1. In germline, CDR1 is SGHVS, CDR2 FNYEAQ. This CDR3 contains 13 residues. V was pared by 3 bases and J by 3 bases, with 2 bases of the junction left unmatched. The CDR3 loop reads CASSFDRDYEQYF. The CDR3 DNA sequence: TGTGCCAGCAGCTTTGACAGGGACTACGAGCAGTACTTC.

Concerning this clone itself: The sample carries other DNA sequences with the same CDR3. J is TRBJ2-3 and V is TRBV28; D not certain. Deletions cut 5 bases from V and 2 bases from J, with 5 bases between. Germline V gene lookup returns CDR1 MDHEN and CDR2 SYDVKM. The CDR3 has 12 amino acids. CDR3 coding DNA: TGTGCCAGCAGTCCAACCACAGATACGCAGTATTTT. Translated, it gives CASSPTTDTQYF.

The chain combines TRBV19 with TRBJ1-1; perhaps TRBD1 as D (5 bases). The CDR3 has 14 amino acids. V lost 4 bases and J lost 4, with 13 bases in between. Germline CDR1 is LNHDA and CDR2 is SQIVND (reference sequence). This CDR3 reads CASSSQGAGTEAFF. CDR3 nucleotides: TGTGCCAGTAGTAGCCAGGGCGCGGGCACTGAAGCTTTCTTT.

The chain employs TRBV30 and TRBJ2-7, with 7 bases matching TRBD2. Germline V gene sequence: CDR1 GTSNPN, CDR2 SVGIG (reference sequence). The J segment lost 7 bases and the V segment lost 1 base, leaving 7 bases of the junction unmatched. The length of the CDR3 is 13 residues. The CDR3 region is CAWSASGAGEQYF. CDR3 in DNA: TGTGCCTGGAGTGCTAGCGGAGCGGGTGAGCAGTACTTC.

This clone was recorded a few times. The chain joins TRBV19 to TRBJ1-1; no reliable D call. Between the trimmed V and J ends, which lost 3 bases and 5 bases, there was a span of 10 bases. Germline V gene data show CDR1 as LNHDA and CDR2 as SQIVND (reference sequence). CDR3 length: 13 residues. CDR3 amino acids: CASSINVVTEAFF. In DNA, the CDR3 is TGTGCCAGTAGTATTAACGTTGTAACTGAAGCTTTCTTT.

The rearrangement uses TRBV10-3 and TRBJ1-2; TRBD1 agrees at 9 bases. Germline CDR1 ENHRY, CDR2 SYGVKD. V lost 3 bases, J lost 7 bases, and 3 bases stayed unmatched. The CDR3 contains 13 residues. The CDR3 DNA is TGTGCCATCAGTGAAACAGGGGGCACTGGCTACACCTTC. Its translation is CAISETGGTGYTF.

The rearrangement links TRBV29-1 to TRBJ2-1; D gene ambiguous. CDR1 SQVTM and CDR2 ANQGSEA come from the germline V gene. The CDR3 has 12 residues. Deletions cut 3 bases from V and 1 base from J, with 4 bases between. The CDR3 sequence is CSVDESYNEQFF. DNA for the CDR3: TGCAGCGTTGATGAGTCCTACAATGAGCAGTTCTTC.

The chain links TRBV6-5 to TRBJ1-2; 9 nucleotides align to TRBD1. CDR1 is MNHEY and CDR2 is SVGAGI in the germline V gene. The CDR3 spans 14 residues. V lost 6 bases and J lost 4; bases outside the gene matches: 6. Written as DNA, the CDR3 is TGTGCCAGCAGATCTCGGGACAGGGTCTATGGCTACACCTTC. Translating gives CASRSRDRVYGYTF.

The chain links TRBV10-3 to TRBJ2-3, with D tentatively TRBD2 (6 bases). Germline CDR1 reads ENHRY; CDR2 reads SYGVKD. This CDR3 comprises 15 residues. V lost 9 bases, J lost 3 bases, and 19 bases lay in between. This CDR3 reads CAIGQGGGGTDTQYF. The CDR3, as DNA: TGTGCCATAGGGCAGGGTGGGGGAGGAACAGATACGCAGTATTTT.

This clone was seen once. The gene calls are TRBV7-2 and TRBJ2-2; D possibly matches TRBD1 or TRBD2 (6 bases each). Per germline, CDR1 SGHTA and CDR2 FQGNSA. The CDR3 runs to 16 residues. V lost 5 bases and J 6 bases, leaving 19 bases between the germline ends. The CDR3 bases are TGTGCCAGCAGCCCGACTAGTGGGGGCCCTCCCGGGGAGCTGTTTTTT. It is translated as CASSPTSGGPPGELFF.

The chain recombines TRBV4-1 with TRBJ1-5, with 7 bases that match TRBD1. V lost 3 bases to trimming and J lost 0 bases; unmatched junction nucleotides: 8. This CDR3 is built from 17 residues. Per the germline V gene, CDR1 is MGHRA and CDR2 is YSYEKL. The CDR3 DNA follows: TGCGCCAGCAGCCACACGGAACAGGGGAATAGCAATCAGCCCCAGCATTTT. Translating it yields CASSHTEQGNSNQPQHF.

V gene TRBV29-1 combines with J gene TRBJ2-1, with TRBD1 matching over 10 bases. From germline, CDR1 is SQVTM and CDR2 ANQGSEA. The CDR3 is 13 amino acids. After removal of 3 bases from V and 10 bases from J, the junction contained 6 bases not matched to a gene. CDR3 in amino acids: CSVEGDRGREQFF. The CDR3 nucleotides read TGCAGCGTTGAGGGGGACAGGGGCCGAGAGCAGTTCTTC.

CDR3 coding DNA: TGCAGCGTGGGACCTTCTGGGCAGGGGCCTTACGAGCAGTACTTC. It yields the protein CSVGPSGQGPYEQYF. The chain employs TRBV29-1 and TRBJ2-7; D is possibly TRBD1 (6 bases). Germline assignment: CDR1 SQVTM and CDR2 ANQGSEA. The CDR3 is made up of 15 amino acids. V gave up 6 bases and J gave up 4 bases, with 22 bases separating them.

The chain joins TRBV7-6 to TRBJ2-3, with 9 bases lining up with TRBD2. The trim removed 0 bases at V and 2 bases at J, leaving 12 bases unmatched. This CDR3 region has 19 residues. CDR1 SGHVS and CDR2 FNYEAQ come from the germline V gene. The CDR3 DNA follows: TGTGCCAGCAGCTTAGCAGACCCGTTGCTAGCGGGATTCACAGATACGCAGTATTTT. Encoded protein: CASSLADPLLAGFTDTQYF.

J is TRBJ2-3 and V is TRBV19; 8 nucleotides match TRBD1. Germline V gives CDR1 LNHDA, CDR2 SQIVND (reference sequence). This CDR3 is 14 amino acids long. The J segment lost 1 base and the V segment lost 10 bases, leaving 7 bases of the junction unmatched. The CDR3 region has the DNA TGTGCCATAAAAGACAGGGGCGGCACAGATACGCAGTATTTT. Translated, it gives CAIKDRGGTDTQYF.